This T cell receptor (beta chain) came from a study of neoadjuvant anti-PD-1 for oral cavity cancer. For the study at large: Nivolumab at 3 mg/kg was mostly given biweekly, three to four doses, pre-surgery.

V was cut by 4 bases and J by 0 bases, with 10 bases left in between. From germline, CDR1 is SGHDT and CDR2 YYEEEE. The CDR3 extends over 14 amino acids. Time point here: after neoadjuvant nivolumab, at surgical resection. Clones were read by immunoSEQ multiplex PCR, and TCRdb kept only the in-frame ones, dropping some. The sample has about 42,000 clones; about three quarters are singletons. The material sequenced was PBMCs, taken after nivolumab (anti-PD-1) treatment. The clonotype originates from a person aged 35-79 years with oral cavity squamous cell carcinoma. The chain joins TRBV5-6 to TRBJ1-2; no reliable D call. The CDR3 DNA sequence: TGTGCCAGCAGCCCAGCCTTAGCTAACTATGGCTACACCTTC. This encodes CASSPALANYGYTF.